This is a list of T cell receptor beta chains from one sample in a study of beta chain features in type 1 diabetes. Measured with immunoSEQ multiplex PCR; TCRdb has only the in-frame clones, and not every one. The table lists 640,000 or so clones, more than 13% of them singletons, with around 0.04% in the top ten. Specimen: naive CD4+ T cells from blood. Receptor source: a man aged 18-30 years with type 1 diabetes. Both conserved end residues are part of each CDR3. The order of the fields is J gene, D gene, clone size, V gene, CDR3 protein, CDR3 DNA. D genes are given only for firm matches. The listing skips clone size in some rows; elsewhere it reads once, few, many or a size class.

>TRBJ1-1|-|-|TRBV6-5
CASSYRQARTEAFF
TGTGCCAGCAGTTACCGACAGGCCAGGACTGAAGCTTTCTTT
>TRBJ2-1|TRBD2|few|TRBV29-1
CSVVLGLALSYNEQFF
TGCAGCGTTGTTTTAGGACTAGCGCTCTCCTACAATGAGCAGTTCTTC
>TRBJ2-7|TRBD1|-|TRBV7-3
CASSLVLGQPYEQYF
TGTGCCAGCAGCCTGGTCCTGGGACAGCCCTACGAGCAGTACTTC
>TRBJ2-7|-|-|TRBV30
CAWRTRDREQYF
TGTGCCTGGCGGACCCGGGACCGAGAGCAGTACTTC
>TRBJ1-2|-|-|TRBV30
CAWLQGNSNYGYTF
TGTGCCTGGTTACAGGGCAACAGTAACTATGGCTACACCTTC
>TRBJ1-1|TRBD1|few|TRBV30
CAWSPTGGRRTFF
TGTGCCTGGAGTCCTACAGGGGGTCGGCGAACTTTCTTT
>TRBJ2-2|TRBD2|-|TRBV11-2
CASSPGLAGGTGELFF
TGTGCCAGCAGCCCCGGACTAGCGGGAGGCACCGGGGAGCTGTTTTTT
>TRBJ2-2|-|-|TRBV4-3
CASSQVSGTGELFF
TGCGCCAGCAGCCAAGTCTCCGGGACCGGGGAGCTGTTTTTT
>TRBJ2-1|TRBD1|few|TRBV4-2
CASSHPPGQAYNEQFF
TGTGCCAGCAGCCACCCCCCGGGACAGGCTTACAATGAGCAGTTCTTC
>TRBJ1-2|-|few|TRBV4-2
CASSRDREGYGYTF
TGTGCCAGCAGCCGAGACCGGGAGGGGTATGGCTACACCTTC
>TRBJ1-3|TRBD1|few|TRBV9
CASSVVGQSSGNTIYF
TGTGCCAGCAGCGTAGTGGGACAGAGCTCTGGAAACACCATATATTTT
>TRBJ2-1|-|-|TRBV7-2
CASSSRQAGNEQFF
TGTGCCAGCAGCTCTCGACAGGCTGGCAATGAGCAGTTCTTC
>TRBJ1-2|-|-|TRBV18
CASSPAREQGVGYTF
TGTGCCAGCTCACCAGCCCGGGAACAAGGGGTTGGCTACACCTTC
>TRBJ2-7|-|-|TRBV29-1
CSVEDWPVGEQYF
TGCAGCGTTGAAGATTGGCCCGTGGGGGAGCAGTACTTC
>TRBJ1-4|-|-|TRBV27
CASSRGQIPNEKLFF
TGTGCCAGCAGTCGAGGACAGATTCCTAATGAAAAACTGTTTTTT
>TRBJ1-5|TRBD1|-|TRBV29-1
CSVGFDRGPQHF
TGCAGCGTTGGGTTTGACAGGGGGCCCCAGCATTTT
>TRBJ2-3|-|few|TRBV30
CASPKRGTDTQYF
TGTGCCTCTCCTAAGCGGGGCACAGATACGCAGTATTTT
>TRBJ2-1|TRBD2|-|TRBV14
CASSQDAGGPGNEQFF
TGTGCCAGCAGCCAAGACGCGGGAGGGCCGGGCAATGAGCAGTTCTTC
>TRBJ2-7|-|few|TRBV29-1
CSGLQDYEQYF
TGCAGCGGCCTACAGGATTACGAGCAGTACTTC
>TRBJ2-1|TRBD2|once|TRBV4-2
CASSQALGLAVYNEQFF
TGTGCCAGCAGCCAAGCCCTTGGACTAGCGGTTTACAATGAGCAGTTCTTC
>TRBJ2-1|TRBD1|-|TRBV27
CASSKRRTGISYNEQFF
TGTGCCAGCAGCAAAAGAAGGACAGGCATTTCCTACAATGAGCAGTTCTTC
>TRBJ1-1|-|few|TRBV4-2
CASSQEGAGMYTEAFF
TGTGCCAGCAGCCAAGAAGGGGCAGGTATGTACACTGAAGCTTTCTTT
>TRBJ2-1|-|few|TRBV6-5
CASSYGRSSYNEQFF
TGTGCCAGCAGTTACGGCCGGAGCTCCTACAATGAGCAGTTCTTC
>TRBJ2-1|-|few|TRBV15
CATTAASEIFNEQFF
TGTGCCACCACAGCGGCTAGCGAGATTTTCAATGAGCAGTTCTTC
>TRBJ2-5|-|few|TRBV30
CAWSVGVETQYF
TGTGCCTGGAGTGTAGGGGTAGAGACCCAGTACTTC
>TRBJ2-1|TRBD2|-|TRBV15
CATILLAGGGSYNEQFF
TGTGCCACCATCCTACTAGCGGGAGGCGGCTCCTACAATGAGCAGTTCTTC
>TRBJ2-1|TRBD2|few|TRBV29-1
CSVSGGSSYNEQFF
TGCAGCGTGTCCGGGGGGAGCTCCTACAATGAGCAGTTCTTC
>TRBJ2-7|-|-|TRBV9
CASSVGQASSYEQYF
TGTGCCAGCAGCGTAGGGCAGGCCTCATCCTACGAGCAGTACTTC
>TRBJ2-7|-|few|TRBV30
CAWRGVFSARGYEQYF
TGTGCCTGGAGGGGGGTGTTTTCCGCCCGGGGCTACGAGCAGTACTTC
>TRBJ2-6|TRBD1|-|TRBV19
CALGDPQGSGANVLTF
TGTGCTCTCGGGGACCCACAGGGGTCTGGGGCCAACGTCCTGACTTTC
>TRBJ1-6|-|-|TRBV18
CASSPSISPLHF
TGTGCCAGCTCACCTAGCATATCACCCCTCCACTTT
>TRBJ1-5|-|few|TRBV30
CAWSGRDQPQHF
TGTGCCTGGAGTGGGCGGGATCAGCCCCAGCATTTT
>TRBJ2-3|TRBD1|few|TRBV15
CATRVPGQGTDTQYF
TGTGCCACCAGAGTACCGGGACAGGGAACAGATACGCAGTATTTT
>TRBJ2-1|TRBD1|few|TRBV10-3
CAISEYGTDNEQFF
TGTGCCATCAGTGAGTATGGGACAGACAATGAGCAGTTCTTC
>TRBJ2-7|-|-|TRBV29-1
CSVELVRGAEQYF
TGCAGCGTTGAATTGGTCAGGGGGGCCGAGCAGTACTTC
>TRBJ2-3|-|-|TRBV7-6
CASSLEGGAGTDTQYF
TGTGCCAGCAGCTTAGAGGGGGGCGCAGGCACAGATACGCAGTATTTT
>TRBJ2-5|-|-|TRBV4-2
CASSQDRSETQYF
TGTGCCAGCAGCCAAGATCGGTCAGAGACCCAGTACTTC
>TRBJ2-1|TRBD1|-|TRBV5-1
CASSSRDRGNYNEQFF
TGCGCCAGCAGCTCTCGGGACAGGGGGAACTACAATGAGCAGTTCTTC
>TRBJ2-3|TRBD2|few|TRBV25-1
CASGLAGGGAQYF
TGTGCCAGCGGTCTAGCGGGGGGCGGGGCGCAGTATTTT
>TRBJ2-3|-|few|TRBV5-1
CASSLPSSTDTQYF
TGCGCCAGCAGCTTGCCTTCTAGCACAGATACGCAGTATTTT
>TRBJ1-1|TRBD1|-|TRBV13
CASSRATGQGTDTEAFF
TGTGCCAGCAGCCGGGCCACCGGACAGGGAACGGACACTGAAGCTTTCTTT
>TRBJ1-5|-|few|TRBV19
CASSTPFEHQPQHF
TGTGCCAGTAGTACTCCGTTCGAGCATCAGCCCCAGCATTTT
>TRBJ1-1|TRBD1|-|TRBV29-1
CSVSGTGLNTEAFF
TGCAGCGTGTCCGGGACAGGGTTGAACACTGAAGCTTTCTTT
>TRBJ1-2|-|few|TRBV30
CAWGYAAGYTF
TGTGCCTGGGGCTACGCGGCGGGCTACACCTTC
>TRBJ1-5|-|few|TRBV23-1
CASYTSYSNQPQHF
TGCGCCAGCTATACAAGTTATAGCAATCAGCCCCAGCATTTT